The 14 T cell receptor beta chains below all came from one sample that was sequenced in a study of blood T cells in healthy people across ages. The second PCR ran roughly 7 to 12 cycles with a sample-barcoded 5' primer and J-beta primers. TCRdb re-called the 5' RACE reads through MiXCR, storing one row per CDR3 protein. The sample lists 700,000 or so distinct CDR3 sequences; roughly 20% were seen once. Sequencing input: blood. These TCRs come from a man between 65 and 85 years old in good health.

In its sample, this clonotype was seen a few times. The CDR3 loop is CASSSGRGFEKLFF. Written as DNA, the CDR3 is TGCGCCAGCAGCTCTGGACGGGGCTTTGAAAAACTGTTTTTT. The chain employs TRBV5-1 and TRBJ1-4, with D possibly TRBD1 on 5 matching bases. V was clipped by 3 bases and J by 7 bases, with 13 bases between them. The CDR3 runs 14 residues. CDR1 SGHRS and CDR2 YFSETQ come from the germline V gene.

The chain uses TRBV14 and TRBJ2-3, with 11 bases fitting TRBD2. The germline CDR1 and CDR2 sequences are SGHDN and FVKESK. The CDR3 loop spans 16 amino acids. J lost 2 bases, V lost 4 bases, and 5 bases had no gene match. Here the CDR3 reads CASSRIAGGATDTQYF. CDR3 in DNA: TGTGCCAGCAGCCGCATAGCGGGGGGGGCCACAGATACGCAGTATTTT. Supplemented by reference TRBV14 and TRBJ2-3, the full variable domain reads EAGVTQFPSHSVIEKGQTVTLRCDPISGHDNLYWYRRVMGKEIKFLLHFVKESKQDESGMPNNRFLAERTGGTYSTLKVQPAELEDSGVYFCASSRIAGGATDTQYFGPGTRLTVL.

This sequence joins TRBV7-9 and TRBJ1-1; possible D gene TRBD1, 5 bases. This CDR3 is built from 16 residues. V was pared by 5 bases and J by 3 bases, with 19 bases between. Looked up from germline, CDR1 is SEHNR and CDR2 is FQNEAQ (reference sequence). The CDR3 coding sequence is TGTGCCAGCAGCGAGCCTTCCGGGACGGATGACACTGAAGCTTTCTTT. This encodes CASSEPSGTDDTEAFF. Looking up the rest from reference TRBV7-9 and TRBJ1-1 gives the full variable domain: DTGVSQNPRHKITKRGQNVTFRCDPISEHNRLYWYRQTLGQGPEFLTYFQNEAQLEKSRLLSDRFSAERPKGSFSTLEIQRTEQGDSAMYLCASSEPSGTDDTEAFFGQGTRLTVV.

This chain connects TRBV12-3 or TRBV12-4 to TRBJ2-2, with a weak D call TRBD2 (6 bases). This CDR3 is 16 amino acids long. Trimming removed 4 bases from V and 4 bases from J, with 16 bases in between. CDR3 amino acids: CASSSGPGVITGELFF. CDR3 nucleotide sequence: TGTGCCAGCAGTTCCGGCCCGGGGGTGATCACCGGGGAGCTGTTTTTT.

Note on this clonotype: The junction shows a germline mismatch at one end, possibly a read error. The chain recombines TRBV7-9 with TRBJ1-4; D remains unclear. The CDR3 extends over 13 amino acids. From germline, CDR1 is SEHNR and CDR2 FQNEAQ (reference sequence). The CDR3 DNA is TGTGCCAGCCCTGGTGTTCCCGGTGAAAAACTGATTTTT. Its protein is CASPGVPGEKLIF.

This clonotype was seen more than once but under ten times. V gene TRBV4-3 combines with J gene TRBJ1-6; 7 bases fit TRBD1. With 5 bases clipped from V and 8 bases from J, the junction kept 9 bases outside the gene matches. Germline V gene data show CDR1 as LGHNA and CDR2 as YSLEER. CDR3 size: 15 residues. The CDR3: CASSSQGVSDSPLHF. As DNA, the CDR3 is TGCGCCAGCAGCTCTCAGGGGGTTAGCGATTCACCCCTCCACTTT.

This clonotype showed up just a few times. The V call is TRBV7-9, the J call TRBJ2-6; TRBD2 matches at 9 bases. With V trimmed by 1 base and J by 0 bases, 7 bases remained unmatched. CDR1 is SEHNR and CDR2 is FQNEAQ in the germline V gene (reference sequence). The CDR3 extends over 19 amino acids. The CDR3, as DNA: TGTGCCAGCAGCTTAGTCGCGGGACTAGCCCTCTCTGGGGCCAACGTCCTGACTTTC. Its translation is CASSLVAGLALSGANVLTF.

The J gene is TRBJ1-4, the V gene TRBV6-2 or TRBV6-3, with 10 bases matching TRBD1. With 6 bases clipped from V and 8 bases from J, the junction kept 9 bases outside the gene matches. CDR1 MNHEY and CDR2 SVGEGT come from the germline V gene. The CDR3 runs 15 residues. In nucleotides, the CDR3 is TGTGCCAGCAGCACCGGGACAGGGGTTCGGGAAAAACTGTTTTTT. It specifies CASSTGTGVREKLFF.

This clonotype came up many times. V gene TRBV9 combines with J gene TRBJ2-5; D ambiguous. The CDR3 is made up of 14 amino acids. CDR1 and CDR2 from the germline V gene are SGDLS and YYNGEE. Trimming removed 0 bases from V and 4 bases from J, with 10 bases in between. In DNA form, the CDR3 reads TGTGCCAGCAGCGTAGTAGGTGATTCAGAGACCCAGTACTTC. Its protein is CASSVVGDSETQYF.

This clonotype was detected only a few times. The chain links TRBV3-1 to TRBJ2-1, with D possibly being TRBD1 (5 bases). Per germline, CDR1 LGHDT and CDR2 YNNKEL (reference sequence). The CDR3 runs 15 residues. The ends were cut back, 1 base at V and 6 bases at J, with 13 bases in the middle. The CDR3: CASSQGRSRGNEQFF. DNA for the CDR3: TGTGCCAGCAGCCAAGGGCGTAGTAGGGGCAATGAGCAGTTCTTC.

Concerning this clonotype: Since no conserved phenylalanine or tryptophan closes the CDR3, a read error is the likely cause. V gene TRBV7-2 combines with J gene TRBJ1-6; D possibly corresponds to TRBD1 (5 bases). Germline V gene lookup returns CDR1 SGHTA and CDR2 FQGNSA. This CDR3 has 14 residues. Trimming stripped 4 bases from V and 6 bases from J, with 10 bases between. The CDR3 DNA follows: TGTGCCAGCAGCTGGAGGCAGGGTAATTCACCCCTCCACTCT. Translating it yields CASSWRQGNSPLHS.

The V call is TRBV28, the J call TRBJ2-3; a weak D match, TRBD2 (5 bases). The CDR3 length is 15 residues. CDR1 and CDR2 from the germline V gene are MDHEN and SYDVKM. Trimming pared 6 bases from V and 5 bases from J, leaving 18 bases between. The CDR3 bases are TGTGCCAGCAGCGCCCCTTTGGGCGCGGGAGATACGCAGTATTTT. Its protein product is CASSAPLGAGDTQYF.

Many counts were recorded for this clonotype. This chain uses TRBV3-1 with TRBJ2-6; D gene unclear. This CDR3 is built from 15 residues. Trimming took 1 base from V and 4 from J, leaving 8 bases between them. CDR1 and CDR2 (germline): LGHDT, YNNKEL (reference sequence). Here the CDR3 reads CASSQGEDGANVLTF. The CDR3 DNA is TGTGCCAGCAGCCAAGGAGAGGACGGGGCCAACGTCCTGACTTTC.

The genes are TRBV2 and TRBJ2-5, with 8 bases lining up with TRBD2. The J call may be wrong; the DNA end is better matched by TRBJ2-1. CDR3 length: 14 amino acids. Germline CDR1 and CDR2: SNHLY and FYNNEI. In nucleotides, the CDR3 is TGTGCCAGTAACGGGGGGGGGTTCAGTAATGAGCAGTTCTTC. Translating gives CASNGGGFSNEQFF.